The T cell receptor (beta chain) described here comes from a study of human T cells and chemical hapten exposure. The library labeled individual cDNA molecules by adding unique molecular identifiers to them. Study processing details: Samples held a median of 95,638 TCRs, range about 20,000–690,600. In TCRdb, the RACE reads were re-called with MiXCR into one record per CDR3 protein. The V and J calls were not made by the authors but by TCRdb's processing. Among roughly 46,000 distinct CDR3 sequences listed, 3.5% to 4.5% were seen once. This clonotype has ten or more counts. Sample time point: healthy volunteer bleed at 2 weeks. The total RNA was obtained from whole blood that was not fractionated. The CDR3 sequence is 14 residues long. Germline values: CDR1 SEHNR, CDR2 FQNEAQ (reference sequence). V was clipped by 5 bases and J by 7 bases; unmatched bases: 7.

This TCR was sampled from a human donor in good health. Some clones in this sample may be carry-over from other donors' samples. Material for sequencing was whole blood. The rearrangement uses TRBV7-9 and TRBJ1-2; 10 bases agree with TRBD1. CDR3 sequence: CASSLVTGGSGYTF. As DNA, the CDR3 is TGTGCCAGCAGCCTCGTGACAGGGGGCTCTGGCTACACCTTC.